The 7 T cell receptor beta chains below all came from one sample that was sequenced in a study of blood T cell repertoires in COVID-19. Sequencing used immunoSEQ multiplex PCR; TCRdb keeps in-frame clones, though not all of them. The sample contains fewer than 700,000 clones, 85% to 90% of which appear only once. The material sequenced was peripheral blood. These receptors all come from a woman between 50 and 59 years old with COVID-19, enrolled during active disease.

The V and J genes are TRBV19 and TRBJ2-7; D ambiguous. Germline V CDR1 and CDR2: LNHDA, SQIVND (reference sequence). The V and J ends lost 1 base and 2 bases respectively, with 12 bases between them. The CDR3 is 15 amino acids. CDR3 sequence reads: CASSIAVQRPYEQYF. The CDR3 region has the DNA TGTGCCAGTAGTATAGCAGTCCAGAGGCCCTACGAGCAGTACTTC. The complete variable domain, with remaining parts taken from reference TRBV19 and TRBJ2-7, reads DGGITQSPKYLFRKEGQNVTLSCEQNLNHDAMYWYRQDPGQGLRLIYYSQIVNDFQKGDIAEGYSVSREKKESFPLTVTSAQKNPTAFYLCASSIAVQRPYEQYFGPGTRLTVT.

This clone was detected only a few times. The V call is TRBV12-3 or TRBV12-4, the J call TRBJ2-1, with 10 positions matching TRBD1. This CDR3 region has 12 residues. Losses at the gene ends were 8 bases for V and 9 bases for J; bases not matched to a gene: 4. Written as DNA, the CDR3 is TGTGCCAGCGGGGGACAGGGGACTGAGCAGTTCTTC. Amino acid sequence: CASGGQGTEQFF.

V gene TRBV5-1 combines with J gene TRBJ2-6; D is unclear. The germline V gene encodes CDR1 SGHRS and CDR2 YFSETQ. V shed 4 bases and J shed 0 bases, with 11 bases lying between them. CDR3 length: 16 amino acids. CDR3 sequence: CASSLRQSSGANVLTF. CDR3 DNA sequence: TGCGCCAGCAGCCTCCGACAAAGCTCTGGGGCCAACGTCCTGACTTTC.

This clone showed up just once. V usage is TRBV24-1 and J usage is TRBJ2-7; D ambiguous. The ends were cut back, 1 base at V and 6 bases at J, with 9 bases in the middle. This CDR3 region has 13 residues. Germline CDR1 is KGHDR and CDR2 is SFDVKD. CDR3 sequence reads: CATSDFPGGEQYF. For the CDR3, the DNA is TGTGCCACCAGTGATTTCCCGGGTGGCGAGCAGTACTTC.

The CDR3 here is CASSDSRGAYEQYF. The CDR3 region has the DNA TGTGCCAGCAGTGATAGCAGGGGAGCCTACGAGCAGTACTTC. The chain carries TRBV6-1 and TRBJ2-7; tentatively, D is TRBD1 (6 bases). Between the trimmed V and J ends, which lost 3 bases and 2 bases, there was a span of 11 bases. Per germline, CDR1 MNHNS and CDR2 SASEGT. CDR3 size: 14 residues.

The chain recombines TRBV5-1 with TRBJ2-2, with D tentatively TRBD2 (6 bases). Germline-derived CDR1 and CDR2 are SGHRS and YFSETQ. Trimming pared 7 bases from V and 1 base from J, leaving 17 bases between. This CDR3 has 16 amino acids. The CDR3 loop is CASSPVGAGNTGELFF. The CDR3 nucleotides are TGCGCCAGCTCCCCGGTTGGAGCGGGGAACACCGGGGAGCTGTTTTTT.

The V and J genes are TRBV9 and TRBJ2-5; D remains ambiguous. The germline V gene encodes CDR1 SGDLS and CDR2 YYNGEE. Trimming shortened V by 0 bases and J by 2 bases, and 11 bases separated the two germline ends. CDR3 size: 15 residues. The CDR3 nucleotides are TGTGCCAGCAGCGTAGGAGTCGGTTATCAAGAGACCCAGTACTTC. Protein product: CASSVGVGYQETQYF.